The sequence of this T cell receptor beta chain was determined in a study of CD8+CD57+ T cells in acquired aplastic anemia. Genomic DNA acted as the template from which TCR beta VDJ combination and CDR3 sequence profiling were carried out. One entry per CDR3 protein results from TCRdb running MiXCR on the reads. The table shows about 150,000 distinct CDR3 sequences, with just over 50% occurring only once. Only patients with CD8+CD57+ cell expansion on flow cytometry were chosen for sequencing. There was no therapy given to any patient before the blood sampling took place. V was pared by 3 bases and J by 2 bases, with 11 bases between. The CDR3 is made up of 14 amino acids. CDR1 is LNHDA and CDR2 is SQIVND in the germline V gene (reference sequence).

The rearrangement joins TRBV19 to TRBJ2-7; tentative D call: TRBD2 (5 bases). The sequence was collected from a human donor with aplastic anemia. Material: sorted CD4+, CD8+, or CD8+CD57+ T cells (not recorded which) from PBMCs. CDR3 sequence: CASSISEGPYEQYF. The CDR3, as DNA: TGTGCCAGTAGTATTAGTGAGGGCCCCTACGAGCAGTACTTC. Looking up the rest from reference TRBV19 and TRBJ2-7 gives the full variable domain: DGGITQSPKYLFRKEGQNVTLSCEQNLNHDAMYWYRQDPGQGLRLIYYSQIVNDFQKGDIAEGYSVSREKKESFPLTVTSAQKNPTAFYLCASSISEGPYEQYFGPGTRLTVT.